Below are 31 T cell receptor beta chains sequenced from a single sample in a study of response to subunit inactivated influenza vaccine (dated by TCRdb to the late 2010s). Receptor libraries were prepared by RT-PCR. Sequencing relied on an Illumina HiSeq 2500. The public sequencing data were trimmed at Q25 with fastp and processed into clonotypes with MiXCR by TCRdb, which kept only in-frame beta chains. Identical CDR3 proteins give one entry, which carries the most common genes and DNA. The sample contains about 570,000 distinct CDR3 sequences, approximately 10% of them found a single time. The ten largest clones capture around 9.6% of the sample. Here the sequenced sample was PBMCs from blood, taken on the day of vaccination. The receptor set was obtained from a man aged 50-59 years who received an inactivated influenza vaccine. Donor details come from another sample of the same person, matched by shared clones.

There are a few counts of this clonotype. In DNA form, the CDR3 reads TGTGCCAGCAGTTACCAACCTACCAACTACGAGCAGTACTTC. It specifies CASSYQPTNYEQYF. V and J are TRBV6-5 and TRBJ2-7, with D unclear. Germline V CDR1 and CDR2: MNHEY, SVGAGI. The CDR3 has 14 residues. V lost 2 bases, J lost 3 bases, and 11 bases lay in between.

The rearrangement joins TRBV29-1 to TRBJ2-2; no definite D call. Germline values: CDR1 SQVTM, CDR2 ANQGSEA. V was pared by 1 base and J by 1 base, with 4 bases between. This CDR3 spans 13 amino acids. The CDR3 nucleotides are TGCAGCGTTGAAGGTGTGAACACCGGGGAGCTGTTTTTT. Translated: CSVEGVNTGELFF.

This clonotype was detected ten times or more. The rearrangement links TRBV27 to TRBJ2-7; either TRBD1 or TRBD2 may supply D (5 bases each). With 10 bases removed from V and 1 base from J, the gap between germline ends came to 11 bases. CDR3 length: 12 amino acids. Germline CDR1 is MNHEY and CDR2 is SMNVEV (reference sequence). The CDR3 protein is CATGQGSYEQYF. CDR3 nucleotide sequence: TGTGCCACGGGGCAGGGTTCCTACGAGCAGTACTTC.

This clonotype was seen ten or more times. This chain links TRBV20-1 with TRBJ2-5; possibly TRBD1 for D (6 bases). CDR1 and CDR2 from the germline V gene are DFQATT and SNEGSKA (reference sequence). The CDR3 contains 13 residues. The V end lost 6 bases, the J end lost 0 bases, and 11 bases lay between the germline ends. CDR3 coding DNA: TGCAGTGCCAAACAGGGAAACCAAGAGACCCAGTACTTC. Its protein product is CSAKQGNQETQYF.

This clonotype was recorded a few times. This sequence joins TRBV5-1 and TRBJ1-2; tentatively, D is TRBD1 (5 bases). CDR1 and CDR2 (germline): SGHRS, YFSETQ. V dropped 3 bases and J dropped 4 bases, with 10 bases sitting between them. This CDR3 has 13 amino acids. The CDR3 reads CASSYDSLYGYTF. CDR3 nucleotide sequence: TGCGCCAGCAGCTACGACAGCCTCTATGGCTACACCTTC. Supplemented by reference TRBV5-1 and TRBJ1-2, the full variable domain reads KAGVTQTPRYLIKTRGQQVTLSCSPISGHRSVSWYQQTPGQGLQFLFEYFSETQRNKGNFPGRFSGRQFSNSRSEMNVSTLELGDSALYLCASSYDSLYGYTFGSGTRLTVV.

This clonotype was seen more than once but under ten times. The V and J genes are TRBV6-1 and TRBJ2-1, with D maybe TRBD1 (7 bases). With 3 bases removed from V and 14 bases from J, the gap between germline ends came to 17 bases. Germline V gene lookup returns CDR1 MNHNS and CDR2 SASEGT. CDR3 size: 13 residues. In DNA form, the CDR3 reads TGTGCCAGCAGTGATCAGGGGGGTTATAGGAAGTTCTTC. The encoded protein is CASSDQGGYRKFF.

This chain uses TRBV6-2 or TRBV6-3 with TRBJ1-2; the D gene is possibly TRBD1 (6 bases). Germline V lookup: CDR1 MNHEY, CDR2 SVGEGT. The V gene lost 4 bases and the J gene lost 2 bases, with 11 bases spanning the gap. The CDR3 spans 14 residues. CDR3 coding DNA: TGTGCCAGCAGTTTTTACAGGGTGAACTATGGCTACACCTTC. Protein: CASSFYRVNYGYTF.

The V and J genes are TRBV15 and TRBJ2-1; TRBD2 matches 8 bases. Germline assignment: CDR1 LNHNV and CDR2 YYDKDF (reference sequence). The CDR3 is made up of 15 amino acids. The V and J ends lost 3 bases and 3 bases, in that order; junction bases with no gene match: 4. The CDR3 bases are TGTGCCACCAGCAGGGCCGGGACTAGCTACAATGAGCAGTTCTTC. Translating gives CATSRAGTSYNEQFF.

The chain couples TRBV20-1 to TRBJ2-1; TRBD1 matches 9 bases. Germline CDR1 is DFQATT and CDR2 is SNEGSKA (reference sequence). Germline trimming cut 7 bases from V and 1 base from J; bases unmatched to any gene: 5. CDR3 length equals 14 residues. CDR3 sequence reads: CSDRTGASYNEQFF. The CDR3 DNA reads TGCAGTGATAGGACAGGGGCTTCCTACAATGAGCAGTTCTTC.

A few counts support this clonotype. The chain couples TRBV4-2 to TRBJ2-5; the match to TRBD2 covers 7 bases. The CDR3 contains 15 residues. Per the germline V gene, CDR1 is LGHNA and CDR2 is YNFKEQ. J was trimmed by 4 bases and V by 0 bases; bases with no gene match: 5. The CDR3 is CASSQDREGRETQYF. The CDR3 DNA follows: TGTGCCAGCAGCCAAGATAGGGAGGGACGAGAGACCCAGTACTTC.

The chain couples TRBV6-2 or TRBV6-3 to TRBJ2-6; no clear D gene. The CDR3 has 16 amino acids. The germline V gene has CDR1 MNHEY and CDR2 SVGEGT. Trimming took off 8 bases at V and 0 bases at J, with 14 bases between the two ends. The CDR3 loop is CASSPLQISGANVLTF. The CDR3 region has the DNA TGTGCCAGCTCCCCTCTCCAGATCTCTGGGGCCAACGTCCTGACTTTC.

In its sample, this clonotype was seen many times. The chain has TRBV29-1 and TRBJ2-2; the match to TRBD1 covers 8 bases. Trimming removed 6 bases from V and 5 bases from J; junction bases left unmatched: 8. The CDR3 is made up of 14 amino acids. Germline V CDR1 and CDR2: SQVTM, ANQGSEA. This chain's CDR3 is CSVAGTGGTGELFF. The CDR3 nucleotides read TGCAGCGTCGCCGGGACAGGCGGGACCGGGGAGCTGTTTTTT.

Only a few counts were recorded for this clonotype. The chain combines TRBV10-3 with TRBJ2-7; tentative D call: TRBD1 (5 bases). Trimming took 5 bases from V and 0 from J, leaving 14 bases between them. Germline values: CDR1 ENHRY, CDR2 SYGVKD. This CDR3 comprises 15 residues. This chain's CDR3 is CAISPEGAFSYEQYF. DNA for the CDR3: TGTGCCATCAGTCCCGAAGGGGCCTTCTCCTACGAGCAGTACTTC.

The rearrangement joins TRBV7-2 to TRBJ2-3; D may be TRBD2 (6 bases). The CDR3 has 12 residues. V was shortened by 3 bases and J by 12 bases, with 13 bases between the two germline ends. Germline V CDR1 and CDR2: SGHTA, FQGNSA. The CDR3 protein is CASSLTSRDQYF. The CDR3 bases are TGTGCCAGCAGCTTGACTAGTAGAGATCAGTATTTT.

This clonotype was seen at least ten times. This chain joins TRBV5-5 and TRBJ2-5, with 10 positions matching TRBD2. After removal of 4 bases from V and 1 base from J, the junction contained 7 bases not matched to a gene. This CDR3 is built from 16 residues. Germline lookup yields CDR1 SGHKS and CDR2 YYEKEE (reference sequence). The CDR3 coding sequence is TGTGCCAGCAGCGGGTTCCTAGCGGGAGTCCAAGAGACCCAGTACTTC. Amino acids: CASSGFLAGVQETQYF. Supplemented by reference TRBV5-5 and TRBJ2-5, the full variable domain reads DAGVTQSPTHLIKTRGQQVTLRCSPISGHKSVSWYQQVLGQGPQFIFQYYEKEERGRGNFPDRFSARQFPNYSSELNVNALLLGDSALYLCASSGFLAGVQETQYFGPGTRLLVL.

The chain employs TRBV6-2 or TRBV6-3 and TRBJ2-7, with 7 bases identical to TRBD1. V lost 3 bases to trimming and J lost 2 bases; unmatched junction nucleotides: 10. Per the germline V gene, CDR1 is MNHEY and CDR2 is SVGEGT. The CDR3 has 16 residues. CDR3 nucleotides: TGTGCCAGCAGTTATCCGGGACAGTTGAGCACCTACGAGCAGTACTTC. This gives the protein CASSYPGQLSTYEQYF.

This clonotype was seen ten or more times. This chain uses TRBV9 with TRBJ2-7; 11 positions match TRBD1. CDR1 SGDLS and CDR2 YYNGEE come from the germline V gene. The ends lost 2 bases at V and 2 bases at J; junction bases unmatched: 3. The CDR3 consists of 15 residues. The CDR3, as DNA: TGTGCCAGCAGCGTGGGACAGGGGGAGACCTACGAGCAGTACTTC. As protein: CASSVGQGETYEQYF.

This clonotype was found a few times. The chain has TRBV12-3 or TRBV12-4 and TRBJ1-2; D remains ambiguous. V dropped 2 bases and J dropped 4 bases, with 14 bases sitting between them. There are 15 residues in the CDR3. Here the CDR3 DNA reads TGTGCCAGCAGTTTAATAGAAACCGGAATCTATGGCTACACCTTC. Protein sequence: CASSLIETGIYGYTF.

This clonotype was recorded a few times. This rearrangement joins TRBV14 to TRBJ2-7; D perhaps matches TRBD2 (6 bases). This CDR3 comprises 14 residues. Germline V CDR1 and CDR2: SGHDN, FVKESK. V was trimmed by 2 bases and J by 0 bases, leaving 8 bases between them. The CDR3: CASSQPDYSYEQYF. Here the CDR3 DNA reads TGTGCCAGCAGCCAACCGGACTACTCCTACGAGCAGTACTTC.

The chain is built from TRBV10-3 and TRBJ2-2; unclear D gene. There are 13 residues in the CDR3. Trimming removed 5 bases from V and 5 bases from J, with 9 bases in between. Germline-derived CDR1 and CDR2 are ENHRY and SYGVKD. The CDR3 sequence: CAISKDGTGELFF. The DNA for the CDR3 is TGTGCCATCAGTAAGGATGGTACCGGGGAGCTGTTTTTT.

This clonotype was picked up many times. The rearrangement links TRBV4-1 to TRBJ1-1; D might be TRBD1 (5 bases). The CDR3 is 16 residues long. V gave up 0 bases and J gave up 5 bases, with 16 bases separating them. In germline, CDR1 is MGHRA, CDR2 YSYEKL. The CDR3 coding sequence is TGCGCCAGCAGCCAAGAACCCTGGGTGGGGGTAACTGAAGCTTTCTTT. As protein: CASSQEPWVGVTEAFF.

The rearrangement joins TRBV4-3 to TRBJ2-4, with D tentatively TRBD1 (5 bases). V lost 0 bases and J 5 bases, leaving 11 bases between the germline ends. This CDR3 is built from 15 residues. Germline-derived CDR1 and CDR2 are LGHNA and YSLEER. CDR3 bases: TGCGCCAGCAGCCAAGAGCCAGGGCTACAAAACATTCAGTACTTC. Translating it yields CASSQEPGLQNIQYF.

This sequence joins TRBV6-1 and TRBJ1-6, with D perhaps matching TRBD1 (6 bases). The V end was cut by 8 bases, the J end by 10 bases, with 18 bases between. Germline CDR1 and CDR2: MNHNS and SASEGT. The CDR3 covers 14 residues. The CDR3 spells CASQRDMGRSPLHF. In DNA, the CDR3 is TGTGCCAGCCAAAGGGACATGGGAAGATCACCCCTCCACTTT.

This clonotype was recorded at least ten times. The chain joins TRBV28 to TRBJ2-7, with 9 bases lining up with TRBD1. Trimming cost V 5 bases and J 5 bases; bases outside gene matches: 10. Looked up from germline, CDR1 is MDHEN and CDR2 is SYDVKM. This CDR3 is built from 15 residues. The CDR3 DNA sequence: TGTGCCAGCAGTCCGCCGGGACAGGGCTGGCACGAGCAGTACTTC. It translates to CASSPPGQGWHEQYF.

This clonotype was detected only a few times. The chain is built from TRBV20-1 and TRBJ2-7; D ambiguous. V lost 5 bases and J lost 2, with 7 bases in between. This CDR3 comprises 11 residues. Germline CDR1 and CDR2: DFQATT and SNEGSKA (reference sequence). CDR3 region: CSAPVAYEQYF. CDR3 coding DNA: TGCAGTGCTCCTGTCGCCTACGAGCAGTACTTC.

The J gene is TRBJ1-1, the V gene TRBV20-1, with a possible D match to TRBD1 (5 bases). The ends were cut back, 1 base at V and 1 base at J, with 13 bases in the middle. There are 15 residues in the CDR3. Germline V gives CDR1 DFQATT, CDR2 SNEGSKA (reference sequence). The CDR3 coding sequence is TGCAGTGCTAGAGGCGGCAGGGTCGCGAACACTGAAGCTTTCTTT. This codes for CSARGGRVANTEAFF.

This clonotype appeared a few times. V usage is TRBV28 and J usage is TRBJ2-1; 10 nucleotides match TRBD2. CDR1 is MDHEN, CDR2 SYDVKM, per germline. The CDR3 spans 17 residues. The ends lost 3 bases at V and 8 bases at J; junction bases unmatched: 13. CDR3 coding DNA: TGTGCCAGCAGTTTTTGGATCGGGGCTAGCGGGAGTGATGAGCAGTTCTTC. This encodes CASSFWIGASGSDEQFF.

This clonotype has a handful of counts. The chain uses TRBV29-1 and TRBJ2-3; D unresolved. The CDR3 is made up of 8 amino acids. Looked up from germline, CDR1 is SQVTM and CDR2 is ANQGSEA. The CDR3 sequence is CVTDTQYF. In nucleotides, the CDR3 is TGCGTCACAGATACGCAGTATTTT.

This clonotype was detected only a few times. The chain uses TRBV29-1 and TRBJ1-4, with TRBD1 matching 8 bases. The V gene's germline CDR1 is SQVTM and CDR2 ANQGSEA. The CDR3 is 12 residues long. V lost 5 bases and J lost 8; bases outside the gene matches: 4. Written as DNA, the CDR3 is TGCAGCGTTACAGGGGGGAACGAAAAACTGTTTTTT. Protein sequence: CSVTGGNEKLFF.

This clonotype has a count of ten or more. This CDR3 is CASSLSGTITDTQYF. The CDR3 DNA sequence: TGTGCCAGCAGTTTATCCGGGACCATCACAGATACGCAGTATTTT. The chain recombines TRBV12-3 or TRBV12-4 with TRBJ2-3, with D perhaps TRBD1 or TRBD2 (5 bases each). The CDR3 consists of 15 residues. Trimming cost V 2 bases and J 2 bases, with 11 bases left between them.

This clonotype was seen ten or more times. The chain is built from TRBV7-8 and TRBJ2-1; the match to TRBD1 covers 9 bases. This CDR3 is built from 14 residues. Germline V CDR1 and CDR2: SGHVS, FQNEAQ. The V and J ends lost 5 bases and 8 bases, in that order; junction bases with no gene match: 7. The CDR3 region has the DNA TGTGCCAGCAGCCTCGGACAGGGGATCGATGAGCAGTTCTTC. It specifies CASSLGQGIDEQFF.